Following are 24 T cell receptor beta chains from one sample sequenced in a study of technical replicates of blood from several donors (TCRdb year 2017). The library came from the immunoSEQ multiplex PCR assay. The clones in this table, taken by TCRdb from immuneACCESS, are in-frame only. Not every clone is retained; where verified, under half of the shortfall comes from an unresolved V gene, and the cause of the rest is unknown. This sample comprises over 60,000 clones, 85% to 95% of them detected only once. The ten largest clonotypes hold 0.2% to 0.3% of the sample. Sequencing was carried out using T cells isolated from PBMCs. These receptor sequences come from a human donor in good health.

The chain uses TRBV9 and TRBJ1-2; D gene uncertain. The V and J ends lost 0 bases and 10 bases respectively, with 7 bases between them. CDR1 and CDR2 (germline): SGDLS, YYNGEE. The CDR3 sequence is 11 residues long. The CDR3 reads CASSVDRDYTF. In DNA form, the CDR3 reads TGTGCCAGCAGCGTAGACAGAGACTACACCTTC.

The chain combines TRBV10-1 with TRBJ2-7; D not certain. This CDR3 has 14 amino acids. Between the trimmed V and J ends, which lost 0 bases and 0 bases, there was a span of 6 bases. CDR1 WNHNN and CDR2 SYGVQD come from the germline V gene (reference sequence). The CDR3 DNA reads as TGCGCCAGCAGTGAGTCGTCGTCCTCCTACGAGCAGTACTTC. It is translated as CASSESSSSYEQYF.

The chain carries TRBV5-5 and TRBJ1-1, with 7 positions matching TRBD1. Germline trimming cut 3 bases from V and 6 bases from J; bases unmatched to any gene: 8. This CDR3 contains 14 residues. The germline V gene has CDR1 SGHKS and CDR2 YYEKEE (reference sequence). The CDR3 coding sequence is TGTGCCAGCAGCTCCATACAGGGGATCGCTGAAGCTTTCTTT. Its protein is CASSSIQGIAEAFF.

The CDR3 nucleotides are TGCGCCAGCAGCCCTTACAGGGTCTACTATGGCTACACCTTC. Amino acid sequence: CASSPYRVYYGYTF. V gene TRBV4-1 combines with J gene TRBJ1-2; D is possibly TRBD1 (6 bases). Germline CDR1 and CDR2: MGHRA and YSYEKL. V lost 4 bases and J lost 3, with 12 bases in between. This CDR3 contains 14 residues.

The table lists this clone with a count of one. This chain uses TRBV10-1 with TRBJ1-3; D is unclear. Per germline, CDR1 WNHNN and CDR2 SYGVQD (reference sequence). Trimming took off 2 bases at V and 2 bases at J, with 4 bases between the two ends. CDR3 size: 13 residues. The CDR3 reads CASSETAGNTIYF. DNA for the CDR3: TGCGCCAGCAGTGAGACAGCTGGAAACACCATATATTTT.

This clone was seen once. The rearrangement links TRBV10-1 to TRBJ2-1, with TRBD1 identical over 12 bases. The CDR3 loop spans 15 amino acids. Germline V gene data show CDR1 as WNHNN and CDR2 as SYGVQD (reference sequence). V lost 3 bases to trimming and J lost 7 bases; unmatched junction nucleotides: 4. The CDR3 here is CASSDRDRGLNEQFF. The DNA for the CDR3 is TGCGCCAGCAGTGACCGGGACAGGGGGCTTAATGAGCAGTTCTTC.

The CDR3 reads CASSNGPGGFYEQYF. The CDR3 region has the DNA TGTGCCAGCAGTAACGGCCCAGGGGGATTCTACGAGCAGTACTTC. This chain links TRBV6-1 with TRBJ2-7, with 7 bases identical to TRBD1. The CDR3 extends over 15 amino acids. Trimming took 5 bases from V and 3 from J; bases not matched to a gene: 10. Germline V CDR1 and CDR2: MNHNS, SASEGT.

The J gene is TRBJ1-1, the V gene TRBV23-1; the D is unclear. TRBV23-1 is sorted into the ORF group, with uncertain function. This CDR3 has 15 residues. V was pared by 6 bases and J by 1 base, with 15 bases between. The CDR3 reads CASRCRTLPNTEAFF. CDR3 nucleotide sequence: TGCGCCAGCAGGTGCAGGACTTTACCGAACACTGAAGCTTTCTTT.

The chain joins TRBV7-2 to TRBJ2-7; 7 nucleotides line up with TRBD2. Germline CDR1 is SGHTA and CDR2 is FQGNSA. This CDR3 has 15 amino acids. The ends lost 0 bases at V and 2 bases at J; junction bases unmatched: 4. CDR3 sequence reads: CASSLAWGGTYEQYF. The CDR3 bases are TGTGCCAGCAGCTTAGCTTGGGGGGGTACCTACGAGCAGTACTTC.

CDR3 sequence reads: CASSLVGTGSDGYTF. The CDR3 bases are TGCGCCAGCAGCTTGGTGGGGACAGGGTCGGATGGCTACACCTTC. The rearrangement links TRBV5-1 to TRBJ1-2; TRBD1 agrees at 9 bases. Losses at the gene ends were 0 bases for V and 6 bases for J; bases not matched to a gene: 6. Germline values: CDR1 SGHRS, CDR2 YFSETQ. The CDR3 is 15 residues long.

This chain links TRBV11-2 with TRBJ2-3, with D hard to call. V was shortened by 5 bases and J by 5 bases, with 11 bases between the two germline ends. The CDR3 has 13 amino acids. CDR1 is SGHAT, CDR2 FQNNGV, per germline. This chain's CDR3 is CASSTYLGDTQYF. For the CDR3, the DNA is TGTGCCAGCAGCACCTACCTTGGAGATACGCAGTATTTT.

The rearrangement joins TRBV6-1 to TRBJ2-1; 9 nucleotides agree with TRBD2. CDR3 length: 16 amino acids. In germline, CDR1 is MNHNS, CDR2 SASEGT. Trimming took 4 bases from V and 0 from J; bases not matched to a gene: 4. The CDR3 is CASSAASGNSYNEQFF. In DNA form, the CDR3 reads TGTGCCAGCAGTGCGGCTAGCGGGAACTCCTACAATGAGCAGTTCTTC.

This sequence joins TRBV5-1 and TRBJ2-5; TRBD1 matches at 11 bases. Per germline, CDR1 SGHRS and CDR2 YFSETQ. This CDR3 has 16 residues. V shed 7 bases and J 4 bases; nucleotides not matched to a gene: 12. The CDR3 reads CASESGTGGLRETQYF. The CDR3 DNA is TGCGCCAGCGAATCCGGGACAGGGGGGTTGCGAGAGACCCAGTACTTC.

The chain combines TRBV28 with TRBJ1-5; weak D call: TRBD1 (6 bases). The CDR3 sequence is 18 residues long. Per germline, CDR1 MDHEN and CDR2 SYDVKM. Trimming cost V 8 bases and J 4 bases, with 27 bases left between them. CDR3 in DNA: TGTGCCAGCGGGCCCGGGCAATCGGACAGCGAGCAAAATCAGCCCCAGCATTTT. Translation: CASGPGQSDSEQNQPQHF. Together with reference TRBV28 and TRBJ1-5, the CDR3 gives the full variable domain: DVKVTQSSRYLVKRTGEKVFLECVQDMDHENMFWYRQDPGLGLRLIYFSYDVKMKEKGDIPEGYSVSREKKERFSLILESASTNQTSMYLCASGPGQSDSEQNQPQHFGDGTRLSIL.

The V call is TRBV18, the J call TRBJ1-1; D is ambiguous. Between the trimmed V and J ends, which lost 4 bases and 1 base, there was a span of 7 bases. The CDR3 has 13 amino acids. In germline, CDR1 is KGHSH, CDR2 LQKENI. The CDR3 is CASSLARNTEAFF. CDR3 DNA sequence: TGTGCCAGCTCACTAGCCAGGAACACTGAAGCTTTCTTT.

This clone was recorded only once. The chain recombines TRBV5-1 with TRBJ2-3, with 8 bases that match TRBD2. The CDR3 has 16 residues. Germline values: CDR1 SGHRS, CDR2 YFSETQ. V lost 0 bases, J lost 0 bases, and 3 bases stayed unmatched. The chain's CDR3 is CASSLDPGGSTDTQYF. CDR3 sequence (DNA): TGCGCCAGCAGCTTGGATCCGGGGGGGAGCACAGATACGCAGTATTTT.

This clone turned up a few times. This CDR3 is CASSMTGGRTGELFF. In DNA form, the CDR3 reads TGTGCCAGCAGCATGACAGGGGGTCGTACCGGGGAGCTGTTTTTT. The chain recombines TRBV11-2 with TRBJ2-2, with 9 bases that match TRBD1. Trimming took 5 bases from V and 5 from J; bases not matched to a gene: 6. Germline values: CDR1 SGHAT, CDR2 FQNNGV. The CDR3 totals 15 residues.

The chain couples TRBV7-2 to TRBJ2-3; a weak D match, TRBD2 (5 bases). Germline V gene lookup returns CDR1 SGHTA and CDR2 FQGNSA. The ends were cut back, 6 bases at V and 5 bases at J, with 9 bases in the middle. The CDR3 spans 12 residues. This CDR3 reads CASSTRVDTQYF. The CDR3 DNA follows: TGTGCCAGCAGTACTAGAGTAGATACGCAGTATTTT. The whole variable domain, filled in from reference TRBV7-2 and TRBJ2-3, reads GAGVSQSPSNKVTEKGKDVELRCDPISGHTALYWYRQSLGQGLEFLIYFQGNSAPDKSGLPSDRFSAERTGGSVSTLTIQRTQQEDSAVYLCASSTRVDTQYFGPGTRLTVL.

The chain couples TRBV7-7 to TRBJ2-3, with D hard to call. Germline-derived CDR1 and CDR2 are SSHAT and FNYEAQ (reference sequence). Trimming left V 1 base short and J 0 bases short, with 8 bases between. The CDR3 totals 15 residues. CDR3 sequence (DNA): TGTGCCAGCAGCTTAGGCGGAACTAGCACAGATACGCAGTATTTT. Protein product: CASSLGGTSTDTQYF.

The chain is built from TRBV2 and TRBJ2-3; no clear D gene. The V end was cut by 4 bases, the J end by 0 bases, with 14 bases between. Germline CDR1 is SNHLY and CDR2 is FYNNEI. The CDR3 is 16 residues long. In nucleotides, the CDR3 is TGTGCCAGCAGTGCTAGAGGCCAGCTTAGCACAGATACGCAGTATTTT. Translated: CASSARGQLSTDTQYF.

The rearrangement joins TRBV5-4 to TRBJ1-3, with D possibly being TRBD1 (6 bases). Between the trimmed V and J ends, which lost 5 bases and 1 base, there was a span of 10 bases. CDR1 and CDR2 (germline): SGHNT, YYREEE (reference sequence). This CDR3 contains 14 residues. DNA for the CDR3: TGTGCCAGCAGTCAACAGGGATCTGGAAACACCATATATTTT. Translated, it gives CASSQQGSGNTIYF.

The rearrangement links TRBV6-5 to TRBJ1-2; D is ambiguous. Germline V lookup: CDR1 MNHEY, CDR2 SVGAGI. CDR3 size: 12 residues. V was trimmed by 2 bases and J by 5 bases, leaving 6 bases between them. CDR3 region: CASSYGTYGYTF. The CDR3 bases are TGTGCCAGCAGTTACGGTACATATGGCTACACCTTC.

The chain employs TRBV27 and TRBJ1-2; 8 positions match TRBD1. V dropped 6 bases and J dropped 3; count of bases not matched to a gene: 6. This CDR3 contains 14 residues. Germline V CDR1 and CDR2: MNHEY, SMNVEV (reference sequence). The CDR3 sequence is CASSLGQGYYGYTF. As DNA, the CDR3 is TGTGCCAGCAGCCTAGGACAGGGCTACTATGGCTACACCTTC.

The chain carries TRBV28 and TRBJ1-5; D gene uncertain. CDR3 length: 16 amino acids. With 3 bases removed from V and 5 bases from J, the gap between germline ends came to 17 bases. The V gene's germline CDR1 is MDHEN and CDR2 SYDVKM. The CDR3 DNA sequence: TGTGCCAGCAGTTTCACCGGGGAGAGAACGGATCAGCCCCAGCATTTT. Its protein is CASSFTGERTDQPQHF.